The next 16 T cell receptor beta chains were all read from a single sample in a study of T cell responses to AZD1222 COVID-19 vaccine. Clones were read by immunoSEQ multiplex PCR, and TCRdb kept only the in-frame ones, dropping some. The sample holds roughly 150,000 clones, about nine tenths seen once. The sequenced sample was peripheral blood, obtained on day 0 of AZD1222 vaccination. These receptors came from an adult in good health.

The rearrangement uses TRBV9 and TRBJ2-7; D might be TRBD2 (6 bases). Per germline, CDR1 SGDLS and CDR2 YYNGEE. This CDR3 is built from 14 residues. With 0 bases removed from V and 3 bases from J, the gap between germline ends came to 10 bases. As DNA, the CDR3 is TGTGCCAGCAGCGTAGTTAGCGGTAGCTACGAGCAGTACTTC. It yields the protein CASSVVSGSYEQYF.

The chain recombines TRBV9 with TRBJ1-1, with D perhaps matching TRBD1 (6 bases). The CDR3 runs to 14 residues. Trimming pared 4 bases from V and 3 bases from J, leaving 13 bases between. The germline gives CDR1 SGDLS, CDR2 YYNGEE. DNA of the CDR3: TGTGCCAGCAGCCGAGAACCAGGGGACACTGAAGCTTTCTTT. Translation: CASSREPGDTEAFF.

The gene calls are TRBV27 and TRBJ1-2; the D is unclear. The length of the CDR3 is 13 residues. V lost 5 bases and J 5 bases, leaving 12 bases between the germline ends. CDR1 is MNHEY, CDR2 SMNVEV, per germline (reference sequence). The CDR3 DNA is TGTGCCAGCAGTAGATCCCTTTTGTATGGCTACACCTTC. Translated, it gives CASSRSLLYGYTF.

This chain uses TRBV2 with TRBJ1-1; 11 nucleotides match TRBD1. CDR3 length: 15 amino acids. Germline CDR1 SNHLY, CDR2 FYNNEI. J lost 9 bases, V lost 5 bases, and 11 bases had no gene match. This CDR3 is CASSHIGQGAGQAFF. The CDR3 DNA reads as TGTGCCAGCAGTCACATCGGACAGGGGGCCGGGCAAGCTTTCTTT.

This clone was picked up one time. This chain uses TRBV28 with TRBJ1-1; D not resolved. The ends were cut back, 5 bases at V and 0 bases at J, with 13 bases in the middle. Germline CDR1 is MDHEN and CDR2 is SYDVKM. This CDR3 has 15 residues. The CDR3: CASSLSAPMNTEAFF. CDR3 nucleotide sequence: TGTGCCAGCAGTCTCTCAGCACCAATGAACACTGAAGCTTTCTTT.

CDR3 sequence: CATSDWTLAADNEQFF. The CDR3 DNA follows: TGTGCCACCAGTGATTGGACGCTAGCGGCCGACAATGAGCAGTTCTTC. This chain uses TRBV24-1 with TRBJ2-1; 7 bases align to TRBD2. CDR1 and CDR2 from the germline V gene are KGHDR and SFDVKD. V shed 2 bases and J 5 bases; nucleotides not matched to a gene: 8. The CDR3 has 16 residues.

This sequence joins TRBV20-1 and TRBJ2-7, with D possibly TRBD1 on 6 matching bases. V lost 7 bases, J lost 12 bases, and 10 bases lay in between. Germline V CDR1 and CDR2: DFQATT, SNEGSKA (reference sequence). CDR3 length: 8 residues. The CDR3 sequence is CSVGAGYF. The CDR3 nucleotides read TGCAGTGTGGGGGCCGGGTACTTC.

The V and J genes are TRBV6-5 and TRBJ1-5; D remains ambiguous. CDR1 MNHEY and CDR2 SVGAGI come from the germline V gene. CDR3 length: 13 residues. Trimming removed 6 bases at V and 6 bases at J, with 12 bases between. The CDR3 protein is CASRSSTLQPQHF. The CDR3 bases are TGTGCCAGCAGATCCTCGACCCTTCAGCCCCAGCATTTT.

The chain has TRBV6-1 and TRBJ2-1; the match to TRBD2 covers 7 bases. This CDR3 contains 18 residues. V was clipped by 1 base and J by 9 bases; unmatched bases: 18. Germline CDR1 is MNHNS and CDR2 is SASEGT. CDR3 DNA: TGTGCCAGCAGTGAAGTACCATCGTCAGCGCCCCCGGGGGGTGAGCAGTTCTTC. Translation gives CASSEVPSSAPPGGEQFF.

The gene calls are TRBV11-2 and TRBJ2-5; either TRBD1 or TRBD2 may supply D (6 bases each). Trimming removed 1 base at V and 14 bases at J, with 17 bases between. Germline loops: CDR1 SGHAT, CDR2 FQNNGV. The CDR3 extends over 13 amino acids. The chain's CDR3 is CASSLGAPQGLYF. In DNA, the CDR3 is TGTGCCAGCAGCTTAGGGGCCCCACAGGGACTCTACTTC.

The rearrangement joins TRBV28 to TRBJ1-5, with D uncertain. Germline values: CDR1 MDHEN, CDR2 SYDVKM. V shed 2 bases and J shed 0 bases, with 8 bases lying between them. This CDR3 spans 15 amino acids. CDR3 amino acids: CASSLAPYSNQPQHF. The CDR3 DNA reads as TGTGCCAGCAGTTTAGCCCCCTATAGCAATCAGCCCCAGCATTTT.

The rearrangement joins TRBV7-2 to TRBJ1-5; unclear D gene. CDR1 and CDR2 (germline): SGHTA, FQGNSA. CDR3 size: 13 residues. Trimming left V 2 bases short and J 5 bases short, with 7 bases between. The CDR3 sequence is CASSLRQDQPQHF. Written as DNA, the CDR3 is TGTGCCAGCAGCTTACGTCAGGATCAGCCCCAGCATTTT. Full variable domain (remainder filled in from reference TRBV7-2 and TRBJ1-5): GAGVSQSPSNKVTEKGKDVELRCDPISGHTALYWYRQSLGQGLEFLIYFQGNSAPDKSGLPSDRFSAERTGGSVSTLTIQRTQQEDSAVYLCASSLRQDQPQHFGDGTRLSIL.

The chain couples TRBV27 to TRBJ1-5; the match to TRBD1 covers 7 bases. With V trimmed by 6 bases and J by 5 bases, 13 bases remained unmatched. Germline CDR1 is MNHEY and CDR2 is SMNVEV (reference sequence). This CDR3 is 16 amino acids long. CDR3 nucleotide sequence: TGTGCCAGCAGGATCAGGGGGGGATATTTCGATCAGCCCCAGCATTTT. Amino acid sequence: CASRIRGGYFDQPQHF.

This chain joins TRBV6-2 or TRBV6-3 and TRBJ1-5, with D maybe TRBD1 (5 bases). This CDR3 contains 17 residues. The V and J ends lost 6 bases and 0 bases respectively, with 18 bases between them. CDR1 and CDR2 from the germline V gene are MNHEY and SVGEGT. In DNA, the CDR3 is TGTGCCAGCAGCCGAAGGCGAGGGACGAATAGCAATCAGCCCCAGCATTTT. Protein: CASSRRRGTNSNQPQHF.

This rearrangement joins TRBV14 to TRBJ1-4, with TRBD1 matching 7 bases. The V segment lost 4 bases and the J segment 4 bases; nucleotides outside the gene matches: 3. The CDR3 has 14 amino acids. CDR1 SGHDN and CDR2 FVKESK come from the germline V gene. CDR3 DNA: TGTGCCAGCAGCCGACAGGGAGGTAATGAAAAACTGTTTTTT. Translation: CASSRQGGNEKLFF.

The V gene is TRBV11-2, the J gene TRBJ1-1; D possibly corresponds to TRBD1 (6 bases). This CDR3 is 14 amino acids long. V shed 5 bases and J shed 10 bases, with 20 bases lying between them. CDR1 and CDR2 (germline): SGHAT, FQNNGV. CDR3 loop: CASSPPGQGPGAFF. For the CDR3, the DNA is TGTGCCAGCAGCCCTCCGGGCCAGGGGCCGGGAGCTTTCTTT.